The 2 T cell receptor beta chains given below trace back to one sample, sequenced in a study of glioma-infiltrating T cells. TCR alpha and beta CDR3 regions were amplified from RNA using iRepertoire nested multiplex PCR. A single record per CDR3 protein comes from TCRdb applying MiXCR to the multiplex PCR reads. Here the sample spans 100,000 to 150,000 distinct CDR3 sequences, under 30% being singletons. Source material: glioma tissue, nonneoplastic brain tissue, or PBMCs (not recorded which). Source of these receptors: a human donor with low-grade glioma or glioblastoma, undergoing nonglioma brain surgery, or in good health (not recorded which).

J is TRBJ2-2 and V is TRBV7-9; 9 bases are a match to TRBD1. The CDR3 runs 16 residues. Unmatched junction bases numbered 12, after V lost 11 bases and J lost 2 bases. Germline CDR1 and CDR2: SEHNR and FQNEAQ (reference sequence). The CDR3 sequence: CAGNGPGQGNTGELFF. DNA of the CDR3: TGTGCCGGCAACGGACCGGGACAGGGAAACACCGGGGAGCTGTTTTTT. Full variable domain (rest looked up from reference TRBV7-9 and TRBJ2-2): DTGVSQNPRHKITKRGQNVTFRCDPISEHNRLYWYRQTLGQGPEFLTYFQNEAQLEKSRLLSDRFSAERPKGSFSTLEIQRTEQGDSAMYLCAGNGPGQGNTGELFFGEGSRLTVL.

The chain couples TRBV7-8 to TRBJ1-1, with TRBD1 identical over 7 bases. This CDR3 comprises 16 residues. Germline CDR1 SGHVS, CDR2 FQNEAQ. Unmatched junction bases numbered 10, after V lost 5 bases and J lost 1 base. CDR3 coding DNA: TGTGCCAGCAGCCCTCACCCGGGGACAGCGAACACTGAAGCTTTCTTT. As protein: CASSPHPGTANTEAFF.